Sequencing of this T cell receptor beta chain was carried out in a study of T cell responses to AZD1222 COVID-19 vaccine. Study information: Doses given second, at about 4 or about 12 weeks, were pooled. Broader study findings: Repertoires in all cases were sampled only once the peak T cell response had passed. Females made up more of the donors, who were largely white British, and clonal diversity may have come out too low.

This CDR3 is built from 15 residues. Trimming pared 0 bases from V and 1 base from J, leaving 9 bases between. Germline lookup yields CDR1 SGHAT and CDR2 FQNNGV. Details on this clone: Its specificity is not known.

The table came from immunoSEQ multiplex PCR; TCRdb's copy has only in-frame clones and leaves some out. The sample records roughly 120,000 clones, 90% to 95% being singletons. The J gene is TRBJ1-1, the V gene TRBV11-2; the D is unclear. The source of this sequence is an adult in good health. The sequences come from peripheral blood, collected on day 0 of AZD1222 vaccination. This CDR3 is CASSLEIRSNTEAFF. The CDR3 DNA reads TGTGCCAGCAGCTTAGAAATTAGATCGAACACTGAAGCTTTCTTT.